This T cell receptor (beta chain) appears in the sequencing data of a study of post-analysis software for immune sequencing data. Of note for this clonotype: Its antigen is not identified.

Trimming took 4 bases from V and 11 from J; bases not matched to a gene: 5. CDR1 is LGHDT, CDR2 YNNKEL, per germline (reference sequence). This CDR3 has 13 amino acids. Every TCR beta cDNA library bore unique molecular identifiers. TCRdb called the PCR reads again in MiXCR, with one record for every CDR3 protein. The sample has about 680,000 distinct CDR3 sequences, 55% to 60% seen once. Study-level findings and limits: When patients were compared with controls, about five TRBV segments were more frequent, TRBV5-6, TRBV5-1 and TRBV20-1 among them.

This clonotype was obtained from a girl aged 2-10 years with multiple sclerosis. Source material: blood. The gene calls are TRBV3-1 and TRBJ2-1, with 10 nucleotides matching TRBD2. Written as DNA, the CDR3 is TGTGCCAGCAGCCTCGGACTAGCGGCAAAGCAGTTCTTC. Protein sequence: CASSLGLAAKQFF.